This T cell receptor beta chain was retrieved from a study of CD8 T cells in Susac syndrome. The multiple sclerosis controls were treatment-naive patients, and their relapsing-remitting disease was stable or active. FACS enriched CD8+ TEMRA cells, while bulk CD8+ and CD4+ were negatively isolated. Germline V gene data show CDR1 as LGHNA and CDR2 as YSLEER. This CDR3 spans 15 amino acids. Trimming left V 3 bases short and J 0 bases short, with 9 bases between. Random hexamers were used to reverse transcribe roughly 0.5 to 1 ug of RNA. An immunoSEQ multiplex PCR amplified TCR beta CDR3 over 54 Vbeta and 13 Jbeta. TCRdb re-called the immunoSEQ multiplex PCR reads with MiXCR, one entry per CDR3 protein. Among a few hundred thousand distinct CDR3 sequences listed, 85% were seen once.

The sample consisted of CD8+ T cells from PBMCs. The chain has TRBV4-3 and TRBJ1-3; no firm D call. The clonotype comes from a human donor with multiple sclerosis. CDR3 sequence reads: CASSHPAISGNTIYF. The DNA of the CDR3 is TGCGCCAGCAGCCACCCCGCAATCTCTGGAAACACCATATATTTT.